This entry features one TCR beta chain sequence. Libraries were prepared by immunoSEQ multiplex PCR; TCRdb keeps only in-frame clonotypes and omits some of them. This table has roughly 86,000 clones, approximately 84% appearing once. The data stem from a study of identifying expanded T cells in peripheral blood. The source of this sequence is a person aged 18 to 70 in good health. Specimen: blood.

The CDR3 DNA reads TGTGCCAGCAGAGCGGACAGGGGGAGGGGTGCGATGACCTACGAGCAGTACTTC. Protein sequence: CASRADRGRGAMTYEQYF. The chain joins TRBV2 to TRBJ2-7; 10 nucleotides line up with TRBD1. The germline V gene encodes CDR1 SNHLY and CDR2 FYNNEI. This CDR3 comprises 18 residues. Unmatched junction bases numbered 16, after V lost 6 bases and J lost 2 bases.